The present entry profiles one T cell receptor (beta chain) with its context. Antigen unknown. Through a sample-barcoded 5' primer and a J-beta primer mix, a second PCR was run for roughly 7 to 12 cycles. Every cDNA molecule carried a tag from a template-switch adaptor bearing 12 random nucleotides. TCRdb ran MiXCR on the 5' RACE reads and lists one entry per CDR3 protein. The sample yields about 1,500,000 distinct CDR3 sequences, 42% seen once. The CDR3 contains 18 residues. Per germline, CDR1 MGHDK and CDR2 SYGVNS. In each sample, at least 6 million PBMCs were isolated. This specimen belongs to a study of blood T cells in healthy people across ages. General study points: The fall in TCR beta diversity per million T cells was roughly linear with age. The unsorted PBMCs prevented any conclusive comparison of naive versus antigen-experienced cells.

Sequencing used blood. The receptor was derived from a woman aged 18-29 years in good health. The chain recombines TRBV25-1 with TRBJ2-7; D not certain. Judging by the DNA end, TRBJ2-5 fits better; the J call may be wrong. CDR3 region: CASSEFSQRPPRKETQYF. As DNA, the CDR3 is TGTGCCAGCAGTGAATTTAGCCAACGGCCCCCTCGCAAAGAGACCCAGTACTTC.